This entry lists 12 T cell receptor beta chains sequenced from one sample in a study of T cells after yellow fever vaccination. From the 5' RACE reads, TCRdb called clonotypes with MiXCR, one entry per CDR3 protein. In the table there are about 240,000 distinct CDR3 sequences, more than 3.5% of which are singletons. The specimen was PBMCs, collected 15 days after the yellow fever booster vaccination. These receptor sequences come from a man aged 18 to 29 who received the YFV17D yellow fever vaccine.

Regarding this clonotype: A single base separates this from a much larger clone, so it may be a read error. Here the CDR3 omits its conserved ending phenylalanine or tryptophan, so a read error is the likely source. The chain uses TRBV10-1 and TRBJ2-3; 8 positions agree with TRBD1. Germline CDR1 and CDR2: WNHNN and SYGVQD (reference sequence). After removal of 5 bases from V and 4 bases from J, the junction contained 8 bases not matched to a gene. The CDR3 loop spans 15 amino acids. The CDR3 nucleotides are TGCGCCAGCAGTCTGGACAGGGCTTCGTCAGATACGCAGTATCTT. Translated, it gives CASSLDRASSDTQYL.

This clonotype was seen once. One base away lies a much larger clone, so this may be a sequencing read error. The chain employs TRBV5-1 and TRBJ2-2; D is possibly TRBD2 (5 bases). The CDR3 spans 14 residues. Germline V CDR1 and CDR2: SGHRS, YFSETQ. CDR3 region: CASSPQQSTGELIF. CDR3 nucleotide sequence: TGCGCCAGCAGCCCTCAACAAAGTACCGGGGAGCTGATTTTT.

The sample holds many counts of this clonotype. The V gene is TRBV5-5, the J gene TRBJ1-2; TRBD1 matches at 7 bases. V was clipped by 5 bases and J by 6 bases; unmatched bases: 7. The CDR3 contains 13 residues. The V gene's germline CDR1 is SGHKS and CDR2 YYEKEE (reference sequence). The CDR3 DNA follows: TGTGCCAGCAGTCTGACAGGGCCCCATGGCTACACCTTC. Translation gives CASSLTGPHGYTF. The whole variable domain, filled in from reference TRBV5-5 and TRBJ1-2, reads DAGVTQSPTHLIKTRGQQVTLRCSPISGHKSVSWYQQVLGQGPQFIFQYYEKEERGRGNFPDRFSARQFPNYSSELNVNALLLGDSALYLCASSLTGPHGYTFGSGTRLTVV.

There are a few counts of this clonotype. The V gene is TRBV5-5, the J gene TRBJ2-1, with D possibly TRBD2 on 7 matching bases. Germline assignment: CDR1 SGHKS and CDR2 YYEKEE (reference sequence). V was shortened by 4 bases and J by 8 bases, with 10 bases between the two germline ends. The CDR3 sequence is 12 residues long. The CDR3 nucleotides are TGTGCCAGCAGCGGGGGGGGGCATGAGCAGTTCTTC. This translates into CASSGGGHEQFF.

This clonotype showed up many times. This chain connects TRBV12-3 or TRBV12-4 to TRBJ2-6; 8 bases line up with TRBD2. This CDR3 comprises 16 residues. V was pared by 8 bases and J by 2 bases, with 8 bases of the junction left unmatched. CDR3 bases: TGTGCCAGCTGCGGGGGGTACTCGGCTGGGGCCAACGTCCTGACTTTC. This encodes CASCGGYSAGANVLTF.

Worth noting for this clonotype: A much larger clone is a single base away; this may be a read error. The chain is built from TRBV3-1 and TRBJ1-1; 7 nucleotides match TRBD1. V lost 4 bases to trimming and J lost 5 bases; unmatched junction nucleotides: 10. This CDR3 region has 15 residues. Germline V CDR1 and CDR2: LGHDT, YNNKEL (reference sequence). This CDR3 is CASSRRGGRKTEAFF. The CDR3 nucleotides read TGTGCCAGCAGCCGGAGAGGGGGCCGGAAGACTGAAGCTTTCTTT.

This clonotype occurred many times. This rearrangement joins TRBV5-1 to TRBJ1-3; D remains unclear. This CDR3 comprises 16 residues. V lost 2 bases and J lost 5, with 17 bases in between. Germline lookup yields CDR1 SGHRS and CDR2 YFSETQ. CDR3 region: CASSFRPGDDRNTIYF. As DNA, the CDR3 is TGCGCCAGCAGCTTTCGTCCAGGAGACGACAGAAACACCATATATTTT.

There are many counts of this clonotype. The genes are TRBV6-5 and TRBJ2-2, with D hard to call. The CDR3 is made up of 16 amino acids. V lost 2 bases and J 6 bases, leaving 16 bases between the germline ends. Germline V lookup: CDR1 MNHEY, CDR2 SVGAGI. CDR3 nucleotides: TGTGCCAGCAGTTACAGATTCGCGACCTTCTCCGGGGAGCTGTTTTTT. Protein product: CASSYRFATFSGELFF.

This clonotype was seen repeatedly, ten times or more. One junction end disagrees with the germline gene, perhaps due to a read error. The rearrangement joins TRBV7-7 to TRBJ2-3; D is tentatively TRBD1 or TRBD2 (5 bases each). The V gene's germline CDR1 is SSHAT and CDR2 FNYEAQ (reference sequence). This CDR3 region has 17 residues. The CDR3: CASSPYPRGPIVDTQYF. CDR3 nucleotide sequence: TGTGCTAGCAGTCCCTACCCCCGGGGACCGATAGTAGATACGCAGTATTTT.

Many counts were recorded for this clonotype. The chain couples TRBV5-5 to TRBJ2-5; D possibly corresponds to TRBD2 (5 bases). V lost 5 bases and J 9 bases, leaving 14 bases between the germline ends. Looked up from germline, CDR1 is SGHKS and CDR2 is YYEKEE (reference sequence). CDR3 length: 12 amino acids. As DNA, the CDR3 is TGTGCCAGCAGTCCGCCCCCGGGGTCCCAGTACTTC. It translates to CASSPPPGSQYF.

This clonotype was counted at least ten times. The chain combines TRBV20-1 with TRBJ2-1, with TRBD2 identical over 12 bases. V dropped 4 bases and J dropped 7; count of bases not matched to a gene: 8. The CDR3 totals 15 residues. Per germline, CDR1 DFQATT and CDR2 SNEGSKA (reference sequence). CDR3 region: CSAILAGGLGNEQFF. DNA for the CDR3: TGCAGTGCTATACTAGCGGGGGGCTTGGGGAATGAGCAGTTCTTC.

This clonotype showed up many times. J is TRBJ2-1 and V is TRBV15; 10 bases map to TRBD2. This CDR3 spans 17 amino acids. Per the germline V gene, CDR1 is LNHNV and CDR2 is YYDKDF (reference sequence). The ends lost 0 bases at V and 6 bases at J; junction bases unmatched: 8. CDR3 coding DNA: TGTGCCACCAGCAGAGATCTCGGACTAGCGGCGGTCAATGAGCAGTTCTTC. It translates to CATSRDLGLAAVNEQFF.